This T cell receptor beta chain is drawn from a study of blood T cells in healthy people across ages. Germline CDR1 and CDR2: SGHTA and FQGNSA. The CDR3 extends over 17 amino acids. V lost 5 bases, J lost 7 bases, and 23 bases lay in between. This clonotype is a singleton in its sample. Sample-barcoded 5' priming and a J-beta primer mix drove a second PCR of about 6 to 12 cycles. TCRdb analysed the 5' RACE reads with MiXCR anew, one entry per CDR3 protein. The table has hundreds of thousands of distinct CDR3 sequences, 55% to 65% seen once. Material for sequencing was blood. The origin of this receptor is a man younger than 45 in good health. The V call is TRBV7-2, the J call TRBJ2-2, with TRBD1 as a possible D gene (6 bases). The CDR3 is CASSPGQGQVGYGELFF. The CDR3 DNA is TGTGCCAGCAGCCCCGGCCAGGGGCAGGTTGGATACGGGGAGCTGTTTTTT.